The clone carrying this T cell receptor beta chain has only a few counts. Antigen: not known. The Oncomine TCR Beta short-read assay was applied to DNA of cultured CD4+ T cells. TCRdb re-called the PCR reads through MiXCR, storing one row per CDR3 protein. The sample includes fewer than 12,000 distinct CDR3 sequences, roughly 64% seen only once; the top ten take about a third. Treatment in this sample: approximately nine-day PBMC culture with coronavirus spike peptide pools or control peptides (ViraFEST assay). These data come from a study of vaccination and CD4 T cells after COVID-19. Trimming cost V 2 bases and J 1 base, with 5 bases left between them. Germline lookup yields CDR1 MNHEY and CDR2 SVGAGI. The CDR3 spans 13 residues.

The rearrangement links TRBV6-5 to TRBJ1-1; D is uncertain. Sequencing was carried out using CD4+ T cells from blood, cultured in vitro. This sequence was found in a human donor who had recovered from COVID-19. The CDR3: CASSYGENTEAFF. Written as DNA, the CDR3 is TGTGCCAGCAGTTACGGGGAGAACACTGAAGCTTTCTTT.